This T cell receptor (beta chain) emerged from a study of shared clonotypes between healthy human individuals. Study-wide findings and caveats: Lower generation probabilities were found for non-shared clonotypes than for those shared by all four donors.

Germline V gene sequence: CDR1 SGHDN, CDR2 FVKESK. The CDR3 extends over 11 amino acids. V lost 4 bases, J lost 4 bases, and 3 bases lay in between. The data were produced by immunoSEQ multiplex PCR, yet TCRdb's version contains in-frame clones alone and is incomplete. This sample carries millions of clones, 80% to 95% of them seen once, and the ten largest clones take around 0.4%. All donors were healthy HIV-negative adults lacking recent acute infections or vaccinations. Negatively enriched CD4+ T cells were divided by CD45RA into naive and memory. This clone has a handful of counts. Antigen specificity is unknown. The sample contains more than one DNA sequence encoding this CDR3.

Sequenced: naive CD4+ T cells from PBMCs. Indicated subset: CD45RA+ positively selected. This chain connects TRBV14 to TRBJ2-3; D uncertain. The clonotype originates from a man younger than 35 in good health. Some clones in this sample may be carry-over from other donors' samples. The CDR3 DNA reads as TGTGCCAGCAGCCTCGCAGATACGCAGTATTTT. It codes for CASSLADTQYF.